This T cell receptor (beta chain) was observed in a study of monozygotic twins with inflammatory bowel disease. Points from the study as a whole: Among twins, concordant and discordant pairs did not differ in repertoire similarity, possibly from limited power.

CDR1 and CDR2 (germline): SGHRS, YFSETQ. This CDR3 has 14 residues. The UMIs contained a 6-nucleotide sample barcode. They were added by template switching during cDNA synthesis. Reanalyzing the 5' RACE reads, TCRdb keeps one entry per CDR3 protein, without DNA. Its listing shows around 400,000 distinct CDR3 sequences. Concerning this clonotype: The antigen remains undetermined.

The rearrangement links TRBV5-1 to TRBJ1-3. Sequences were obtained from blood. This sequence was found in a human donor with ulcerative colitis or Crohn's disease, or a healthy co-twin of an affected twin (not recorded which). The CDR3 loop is CASSLGEAGNTIYF.